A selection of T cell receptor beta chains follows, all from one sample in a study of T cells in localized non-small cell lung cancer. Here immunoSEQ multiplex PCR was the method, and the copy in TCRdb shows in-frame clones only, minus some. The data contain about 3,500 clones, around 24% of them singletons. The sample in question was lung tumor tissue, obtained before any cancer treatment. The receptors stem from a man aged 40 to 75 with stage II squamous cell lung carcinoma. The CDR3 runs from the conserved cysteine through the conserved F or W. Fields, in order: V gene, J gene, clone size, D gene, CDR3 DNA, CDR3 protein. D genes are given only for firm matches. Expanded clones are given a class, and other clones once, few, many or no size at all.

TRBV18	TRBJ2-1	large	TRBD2	TGTGCCAGCTCACCTACTTCGGGACTAGCGTTCAGCTCCTACAATGAGCAGTTCTTC	CASSPTSGLAFSSYNEQFF
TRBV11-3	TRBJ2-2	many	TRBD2	TGTGCCAGCAGCGGAACTAGCGGGGGGGCCTGGCTGTACGGGGAGCTGTTTTTT	CASSGTSGGAWLYGELFF
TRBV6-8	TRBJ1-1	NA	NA	TGTGCCAGCAGTTACCTTGGGGGGATTGAAGCTTTCTTT	CASSYLGGIEAFF
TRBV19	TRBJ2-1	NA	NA	TGTGCCAGTAGTATAGGTGGCAGGGGAAGTGAGCAGTTCTTC	CASSIGGRGSEQFF
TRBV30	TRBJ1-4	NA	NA	TGTGCCTGGATGAAGCAGGCAACTAATGAAAAACTGTTTTTT	CAWMKQATNEKLFF
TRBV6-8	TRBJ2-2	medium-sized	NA	TGTGCCAGCAGTTATTCGGGCGCCTCGAACACCGGGGAGCTGTTTTTT	CASSYSGASNTGELFF
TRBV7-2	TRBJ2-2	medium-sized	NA	TGTGCCAGCAGCCCCAGGGGGGACGGGGAGCTGTTTTTT	CASSPRGDGELFF
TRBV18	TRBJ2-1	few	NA	TGTGCCAGCTCACCCAGAAGGACTGGGTACAATGAGCAGTTCTTC	CASSPRRTGYNEQFF
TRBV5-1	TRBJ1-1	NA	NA	TGCGCCAGCAGCTTGGCCCCGACAAGCAACACTGAAGCTTTCTTT	CASSLAPTSNTEAFF
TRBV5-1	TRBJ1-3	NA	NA	TGCGCCAGCAGCTTGGAGGGAGGACCTATTTCTGGAAACACCATATATTTT	CASSLEGGPISGNTIYF
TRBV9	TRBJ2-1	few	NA	TGTGCCAGCAGCGTAGTTGGTCAGGGGCCGATCAATGAGCAGTTCTTC	CASSVVGQGPINEQFF
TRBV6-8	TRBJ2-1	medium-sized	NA	TGTGCCAGCAGTTACCTACTAGAGGGGGAGCAGTTCTTC	CASSYLLEGEQFF
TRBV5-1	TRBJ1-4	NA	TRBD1	TGCGCCAGCAGCCCGGGACAGTCTGCAACTAATGAAAAACTGTTTTTT	CASSPGQSATNEKLFF
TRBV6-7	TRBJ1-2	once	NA	TGTGCCAGCAGGAACATCGGTGGCTACACCTTC	CASRNIGGYTF
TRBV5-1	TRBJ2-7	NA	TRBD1	TGCGCCAGCAGCTTGGAACTTCGGACAGGGCGGTCCGAGCAGTACTTC	CASSLELRTGRSEQYF
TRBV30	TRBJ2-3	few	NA	TGTGCCTGGAGTAAAAGCTACGGCACAGATACGCAGTATTTT	CAWSKSYGTDTQYF
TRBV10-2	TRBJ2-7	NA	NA	TGCGCCAGCAGTGAGAGGGCAGGGGGGATGCGCGAGCAGTACTTC	CASSERAGGMREQYF
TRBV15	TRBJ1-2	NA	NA	TGTGCCACCAGCAGAGATTTCGCAGATTGGGGCTACACCTTC	CATSRDFADWGYTF
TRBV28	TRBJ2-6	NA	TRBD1	TGTGCCAGCAGTCCAGGACAGGGGTCGTCTGGGGCCAACGTCCTGACTTTC	CASSPGQGSSGANVLTF
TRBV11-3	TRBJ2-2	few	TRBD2	TGTGCCAGCTCTTCCCGAACTAGCGGGAACACCGGGGAGCTGTTTTTT	CASSSRTSGNTGELFF
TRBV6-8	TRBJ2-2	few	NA	TGTGCCATCAGGACCGGGACTTATGACACCGGGGAGCTGTTTTTT	CAIRTGTYDTGELFF
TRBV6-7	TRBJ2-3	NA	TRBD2	TGTGCCAGCAGTTCCCCCCCGACTAGCGCGTATCGGGATACGCAGTATTTT	CASSSPPTSAYRDTQYF
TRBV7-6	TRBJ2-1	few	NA	TGTGCCAGCAGCTTGGTAGCTGCGACCGCAAACAATGAGCAGTTCTTC	CASSLVAATANNEQFF
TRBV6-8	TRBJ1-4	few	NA	TGTGCCAGCAGTGATACCTTTCCGGGACCGAGGAATGAAAAACTGTTTTTT	CASSDTFPGPRNEKLFF
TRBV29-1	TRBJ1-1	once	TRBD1	TGCAGCGGGGACACTTTACAGGGGGCGAACACTGAAGCTTTCTTT	CSGDTLQGANTEAFF
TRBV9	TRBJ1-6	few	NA	TGTGCCAGCAGCGTAGAAAGGGGAGGCCTGGATTCACCCCTCCACTTT	CASSVERGGLDSPLHF
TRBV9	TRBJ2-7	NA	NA	TGTGCCAGCAGTACAGGGCCTAATACAGAGCAGTACTTC	CASSTGPNTEQYF
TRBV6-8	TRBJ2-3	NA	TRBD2	TGTGCCACCAGCGGGGGGTCAAGCACAGATACGCAGTATTTT	CATSGGSSTDTQYF
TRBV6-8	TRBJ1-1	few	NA	TGTGCCAGCAGTGCCCGATGGAACACTGAAGCTTTCTTT	CASSARWNTEAFF
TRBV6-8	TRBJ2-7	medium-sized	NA	TGTGCCAGCACTACAGGGATTTCCCCCTACGAGCAGTACTTC	CASTTGISPYEQYF
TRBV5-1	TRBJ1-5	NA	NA	TGCGCCAGCAGCTTGGACAGCCAGAGTCAGCCCCAGCATTTT	CASSLDSQSQPQHF
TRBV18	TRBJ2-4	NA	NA	TGTGCCAGCTCACCAGAGACTACCAAAAACATTCAGTACTTC	CASSPETTKNIQYF
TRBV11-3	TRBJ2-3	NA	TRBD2	TGTGCCAGCAGCCCCTTAGCGGGTACTAGCACAGATACGCAGTATTTT	CASSPLAGTSTDTQYF
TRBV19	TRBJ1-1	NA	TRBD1	TGTGCCAGTAGTATAGACCGGGACAGGGGGCTAAACGCGGTGCCCGGGGGTGAGACTGAAGCTTTCTTT	CASSIDRDRGLNAVPGGETEAFF
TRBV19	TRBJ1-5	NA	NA	TGTGCCAGTAGTATCAGAAGGGAGGGTCAGCCCCAGCATTTT	CASSIRREGQPQHF
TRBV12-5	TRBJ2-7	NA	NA	TGTGCTAGTGGTTTGGTACTAGGGCTAGAGCACGAGCAGTACTTC	CASGLVLGLEHEQYF
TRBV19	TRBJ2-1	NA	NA	TGTGCCAGTAGGGGACTTTCGATTTTGAATGAGCAGTTCTTC	CASRGLSILNEQFF
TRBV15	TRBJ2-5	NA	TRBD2	TGTGCCACCAGCACCCACTACGCGGGGGGGCCAGAGACCCAGTACTTC	CATSTHYAGGPETQYF
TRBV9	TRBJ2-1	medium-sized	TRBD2	TGTGCCAGCACCCCGGGGGGGAGGGCGTCCTACAATGAGCAGTTCTTC	CASTPGGRASYNEQFF
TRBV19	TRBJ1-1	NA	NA	TGTGCCAGTAGTATCCCCTTGCATGGAACTGAAGCTTTCTTT	CASSIPLHGTEAFF
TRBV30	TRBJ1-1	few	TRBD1	TGTGCCTGGATGCGGACAGGGGGCTCTAGCACTGAAGCTTTCTTT	CAWMRTGGSSTEAFF
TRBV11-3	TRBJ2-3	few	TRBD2	TGTGCCAGCAGCTTAGGACTAGCGGGGCCCGCAGATACGCAGTATTTT	CASSLGLAGPADTQYF
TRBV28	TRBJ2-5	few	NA	TGTGCCAGCAGTCGGGATCAAGAGACCCAGTACTTC	CASSRDQETQYF
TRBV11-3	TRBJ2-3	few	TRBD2	TGTGCCAGCAGCTTAACGACCGGACTAGCAGATACGCAGTATTTT	CASSLTTGLADTQYF
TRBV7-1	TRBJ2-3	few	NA	TGTGCCAGCAGCTTAACCGGCGGCCTCCTGGGTAGCACAGATACGCAGTATTTT	CASSLTGGLLGSTDTQYF
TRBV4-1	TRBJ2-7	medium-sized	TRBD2	TGCGCCAGCAGCCAACCCTGGACTAGCGGGAGAAGGTACGAGCAGTACTTC	CASSQPWTSGRRYEQYF
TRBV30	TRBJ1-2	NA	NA	TGTGCCTGGTCTGGACAGTACTATGGCTACACCTTC	CAWSGQYYGYTF
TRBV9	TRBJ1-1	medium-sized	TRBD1	TGTGCCAGCATGCCGGGACAGGGTTTGAACACTGAAGCTTTCTTT	CASMPGQGLNTEAFF
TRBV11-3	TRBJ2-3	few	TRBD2	TGTGCCAGCAACCGACTAGCGGGGGGCGGAGGAGGGGATACGCAGTATTTT	CASNRLAGGGGGDTQYF
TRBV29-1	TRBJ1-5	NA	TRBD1	TGCAGCGTTGAAGGCCGACAGGGGGCTCGCAATCAGCCCCAGCATTTT	CSVEGRQGARNQPQHF
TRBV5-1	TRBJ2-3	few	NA	TGCGCCAGCAGTTTGGGGCACGGATCTAGCACAGATACGCAGTATTTT	CASSLGHGSSTDTQYF